The next 3 T cell receptor beta chains were all read from a single sample in a study of beta chain features in type 1 diabetes. General study results and limits: For Type 1 diabetes patients, all four CD4+ subsets carried TCRB CDR3s that were moderately but significantly shorter.

No antigen has been assigned to these receptors. The authors reverse transcribed all of the isolated RNA, so sequencing captured expressed TCRB transcripts. Profiling relied on immunoSEQ multiplex PCR, and the TCRdb table lists in-frame clones only, not all of them. The table has more than 100,000 clones, approximately 10% seen once; the top ten hold approximately 0.7%. Material for sequencing was central memory CD4+ T cells from blood. The receptors derive from a man aged 25-40 years with type 1 diabetes.

This clone turned up a few times. V usage is TRBV18 and J usage is TRBJ2-6; no firm D call. V dropped 5 bases and J dropped 4 bases, with 9 bases sitting between them. This CDR3 has 14 residues. Germline V gene data show CDR1 as KGHSH and CDR2 as LQKENI. The CDR3 DNA sequence: TGTGCCAGCTCAGAGGCATCCGGGGCCAACGTCCTGACTTTC. Its translation: CASSEASGANVLTF.

This clone was observed a handful of times. The chain combines TRBV20-1 with TRBJ1-1; D unclear. The germline V gene encodes CDR1 DFQATT and CDR2 SNEGSKA (reference sequence). The V gene lost 2 bases and the J gene lost 1 base, with 2 bases spanning the gap. This CDR3 has 11 amino acids. The CDR3 coding sequence is TGCAGTGCTAGACAGAACACTGAAGCTTTCTTT. Encoded protein: CSARQNTEAFF.

The chain is built from TRBV9 and TRBJ2-4; D is possibly TRBD1 (5 bases). Germline CDR1 is SGDLS and CDR2 is YYNGEE. The CDR3 loop spans 13 amino acids. Trimming removed 5 bases at V and 9 bases at J, with 15 bases between. The CDR3 nucleotides read TGTGCCAGCAGTCAACTTACAGGCGGCATTCAGTACTTC. It encodes CASSQLTGGIQYF.